This is a list of T cell receptor beta chains from one sample in a study of blood T cell repertoires in COVID-19. Produced via immunoSEQ multiplex PCR; TCRdb's table is partial and in-frame only. Here the sample spans around 72,000 clones, 81% being singletons. The specimen was peripheral blood. The source is a woman aged 65 to 85 with acute or convalescent COVID-19. Both conserved end residues are part of each CDR3. A D gene is named only where the DNA matches it firmly. Only part of the rows carry a size: once, few, many, or a class if the clone is expanded.

v_gene	d_gene	abundance	j_gene	CDR3aa	CDR3nt
TRBV10-3	.	.	TRBJ1-4	CAISESATVIGKLFF	TGTGCCATCAGTGAGTCGGCGACAGTCATTGGAAAACTGTTTTTT
TRBV7-9	.	.	TRBJ1-1	CASSLEVTRVGEAFF	TGTGCCAGCAGCTTAGAGGTCACCAGGGTGGGTGAAGCTTTCTTT
TRBV28	.	.	TRBJ2-5	CASSRTYLETQYF	TGTGCCAGCAGCCGGACATATTTAGAGACCCAGTACTTC
TRBV7-9	TRBD1	.	TRBJ2-1	CASSQFHRGRRNNEQFF	TGTGCCAGCAGCCAATTCCACAGGGGGCGAAGAAACAATGAGCAGTTCTTC
TRBV2	TRBD1	.	TRBJ2-1	CASSYAGTGLDEQFF	TGTGCCAGCAGTTATGCCGGGACAGGGCTCGATGAGCAGTTCTTC
TRBV7-2	.	once	TRBJ1-1	CASSYRSTEAFF	TGTGCCAGCAGCTATAGAAGCACTGAAGCTTTCTTT
TRBV3-1/TRBV3-2	.	.	TRBJ2-4	CASSQEHQAKNIQYF	TGTGCCAGCAGCCAGGAGCACCAAGCCAAAAACATTCAGTACTTC
TRBV5-1	.	few	TRBJ1-5	CASSLVPQGNFNQPQHF	TGCGCCAGCAGCTTGGTCCCACAGGGTAACTTCAATCAGCCCCAGCATTTT
TRBV30	.	.	TRBJ1-6	CAWSAGRNSPLHF	TGTGCCTGGAGCGCAGGGCGGAATTCACCCCTCCACTTT
TRBV18	.	.	TRBJ1-2	CASSPQDSQNYYGYTF	TGTGCCAGCTCACCTCAGGACAGCCAAAACTACTATGGCTACACCTTC
TRBV28	.	.	TRBJ2-7	CASSLGSPYEQYF	TGTGCCAGCAGTTTGGGCAGTCCCTACGAGCAGTACTTC
TRBV2	.	.	TRBJ2-7	CASSPGRVAVYEQYF	TGTGCCAGCAGTCCCGGGAGAGTAGCGGTGTACGAGCAGTACTTC
TRBV3-1/TRBV3-2	.	.	TRBJ2-7	CASMGGNYEQYF	TGTGCCAGCATGGGGGGTAACTACGAGCAGTACTTC
TRBV27	.	few	TRBJ2-5	CASSLSLRETQYF	TGTGCCAGCAGTTTATCGCTTCGGGAGACCCAGTACTTC
TRBV2	.	.	TRBJ2-1	CASRKEAYSEQFF	TGTGCCAGCAGAAAGGAAGCGTATAGTGAGCAGTTCTTC
TRBV6-5	.	.	TRBJ1-1	CASRQGQVTEAFF	TGTGCCAGCAGGCAAGGACAAGTCACTGAAGCTTTCTTT
TRBV7-8	TRBD2	.	TRBJ2-1	CASSQTPGGRQNEQFF	TGTGCCAGCAGTCAGACCCCTGGCGGGAGGCAGAATGAGCAGTTCTTC
TRBV19	.	.	TRBJ2-2	CASSSPGQLWAGELFF	TGTGCCAGTAGTAGCCCGGGACAACTCTGGGCCGGGGAGCTGTTTTTT
TRBV11-3	.	.	TRBJ1-1	CASSRTGNTEAFF	TGTGCCAGCAGCCGCACAGGGAACACTGAAGCTTTCTTT
TRBV9	TRBD1	.	TRBJ1-1	CASSEGRGFMNTEAFF	TGTGCCAGCAGCGAGGGCAGGGGGTTCATGAACACTGAAGCTTTCTTT
TRBV5-1	.	few	TRBJ2-2	CASSLSGIAGELFF	TGCGCCAGCAGCTTGTCGGGGATCGCCGGGGAGCTGTTTTTT
TRBV12-3/TRBV12-4	.	.	TRBJ2-7	CASTRGPYEQYF	TGTGCCAGCACCCGAGGGCCCTACGAGCAGTACTTC
TRBV19	.	.	TRBJ2-4	CASRGGSSVKNIQYF	TGTGCCAGTAGAGGCGGGTCTAGCGTCAAAAACATTCAGTACTTC
TRBV27	TRBD2	.	TRBJ2-7	CASSLRSGGSGEQYF	TGTGCCAGCAGTTTAAGATCGGGCGGGAGCGGCGAGCAGTACTTC
TRBV6-1	TRBD2	once	TRBJ2-7	CASSDFGTSGRSEQYF	TGTGCCAGCAGTGATTTCGGGACTAGCGGGAGAAGTGAGCAGTACTTC
TRBV18	.	.	TRBJ1-1	CASSLAARNTEAFF	TGTGCCAGCTCACTGGCCGCCCGGAACACTGAAGCTTTCTTT
TRBV19	.	few	TRBJ2-1	CASRFSVPLVTRPFF	TGTGCCAGTAGATTCTCTGTCCCTTTAGTGACTAGGCCGTTCTTC
TRBV7-9	TRBD2	.	TRBJ2-1	CASSQGLAEEQFF	TGTGCCAGCAGCCAAGGACTAGCCGAGGAGCAGTTCTTC
TRBV28	TRBD1	.	TRBJ2-3	CASRDRGFSTDTQYF	TGTGCCAGCAGGGACAGGGGTTTTAGCACAGATACGCAGTATTTT
TRBV6-5	TRBD1	.	TRBJ1-5	CASSLRGSNQPQHF	TGTGCCAGCAGCCTCAGGGGGAGCAATCAGCCCCAGCATTTT
TRBV9	TRBD2	.	TRBJ2-2	CASSEGLVSSGELFF	TGTGCCAGCAGCGAGGGACTAGTAAGTTCCGGGGAGCTGTTTTTT
TRBV15	.	.	TRBJ1-4	CATSRVGDATNEKLFF	TGTGCCACCAGCAGAGTCGGTGATGCAACTAATGAAAAACTGTTTTTT
TRBV9	TRBD2	.	TRBJ2-7	CASSVENGRAYEQYF	TGTGCCAGCAGCGTAGAGAACGGGAGGGCCTACGAGCAGTACTTC
TRBV24-1	.	.	TRBJ2-5	CATSAGGETQYF	TGTGCCACCAGTGCCGGGGGAGAGACCCAGTACTTC
TRBV7-2	.	.	TRBJ1-1	CASSPRQILNTEAFF	TGTGCCAGCAGCCCCCGACAGATCTTGAACACTGAAGCTTTCTTT
TRBV28	.	.	TRBJ1-1	CASSEGGVRTEAFF	TGTGCCAGCAGTGAGGGGGGGGTTCGCACTGAAGCTTTCTTT
TRBV5-1	.	.	TRBJ2-3	CASSFKGQPTDTQYF	TGCGCCAGCAGCTTCAAGGGGCAGCCCACAGATACGCAGTATTTT
TRBV12-3/TRBV12-4	.	.	TRBJ1-1	CASSHRVWTEAFF	TGTGCCAGCAGTCACAGGGTCTGGACTGAAGCTTTCTTT
TRBV27	TRBD1	.	TRBJ1-6	CASSRQGLESPLHF	TGTGCCAGCAGCCGACAGGGGTTAGAGTCACCCCTCCACTTT
TRBV19	.	few	TRBJ2-7	CASRRGGLSYEQYF	TGTGCCAGTAGGAGAGGAGGGCTCTCCTACGAGCAGTACTTC
TRBV4-2	TRBD2	.	TRBJ2-5	CASSQELAGGFQETQYF	TGTGCCAGCAGCCAAGAGCTAGCGGGAGGCTTCCAAGAGACCCAGTACTTC
TRBV16	.	.	TRBJ2-3	CASSQSLGGGADTQYF	TGTGCCAGCAGCCAATCTTTAGGAGGGGGCGCGGATACGCAGTATTTT
TRBV7-9	TRBD1	.	TRBJ1-6	CASSLGQGFYNSPLHF	TGTGCCAGCAGTTTGGGACAGGGGTTTTATAATTCACCCCTCCACTTT
TRBV6-2/TRBV6-3	.	.	TRBJ1-2	CASSYLGQSNYGYTF	TGTGCCAGCAGTTACCTAGGACAGTCTAACTATGGCTACACCTTC
TRBV5-1	.	.	TRBJ2-5	CASRQETQYF	TGCGCCAGCAGACAGGAGACCCAGTACTTC
TRBV9	.	.	TRBJ1-1	CASGKGENTEAFF	TGTGCCAGCGGCAAGGGGGAGAACACTGAAGCTTTCTTT
TRBV10-1	.	once	TRBJ2-7	CASSPSRTSYEQYF	TGCGCCAGCAGTCCCTCGCGGACTTCCTACGAGCAGTACTTC
TRBV5-1	TRBD1	once	TRBJ2-7	CASSAGQGLNEQYF	TGCGCCAGCAGCGCCGGACAGGGTTTGAACGAGCAGTACTTC
TRBV4-1	.	.	TRBJ2-7	CASSQVFSGYEQYF	TGCGCCAGCAGCCAAGTCTTTTCCGGGTACGAGCAGTACTTC
TRBV5-1	TRBD2	.	TRBJ2-5	CASRSGGGTQYF	TGCGCCAGCAGAAGCGGGGGCGGGACCCAGTACTTC
TRBV5-8	.	.	TRBJ1-5	CASSLGQGFGQPQHF	TGTGCCAGCAGCTTGGGCCAGGGGTTTGGTCAGCCCCAGCATTTT
TRBV27	TRBD1	once	TRBJ2-2	CASSLQGAGELFF	TGTGCCAGCAGTTTACAGGGGGCCGGGGAGCTGTTTTTT
TRBV5-4	.	.	TRBJ1-1	CASSVGGWTEAFF	TGTGCCAGCAGCGTCGGGGGATGGACTGAAGCTTTCTTT
TRBV25-1	TRBD1	.	TRBJ2-2	CASSDPRDSNTGELFF	TGTGCCAGCAGTGACCCCCGGGACAGTAACACCGGGGAGCTGTTTTTT
TRBV28	TRBD1	.	TRBJ1-5	CASSTSQGGQPQHF	TGTGCCAGCAGTACATCACAGGGGGGACAGCCCCAGCATTTT